This TCR beta chain came from a study of T cell repertoires in cytomegalovirus infection. The wider study: Public TCR beta signatures provided an indication of both CMV infection and a matching HLA type.

This clonotype has only a few counts. The target antigen is unknown. Overall study results and limits: Ex vivo, HLA-C-restricted CMV-specific TCR beta clonotypes prevailed over the rest of the response. CMV carriers with the relevant HLA were identified by cumulative public TCR beta family frequency.

The germline CDR1 and CDR2 sequences are DFQATT and SNEGSKA (reference sequence). The CDR3 covers 13 residues. The J segment lost 5 bases and the V segment lost 5 bases, leaving 6 bases of the junction unmatched. TCRdb re-called the reads through MiXCR, storing one row per CDR3 protein. The sample includes around 330,000 distinct CDR3 sequences, 17% of them seen just once. The specimen was PBMCs. This TCR was recovered from a human donor in good health (CMV status not recorded). Some clones in this sample may be carry-over from other donors' samples. The chain combines TRBV20-1 with TRBJ1-1; 9 bases map to TRBD1. CDR3 sequence reads: CSAGGQGNTEAFF. In DNA, the CDR3 is TGCAGTGCTGGGGGACAGGGTAATACTGAAGCTTTCTTT.